The 28 T cell receptor beta chains listed next were all sequenced from one sample in a study of T cells in Graves' hyperthyroidism and ophthalmopathy. Regions amplified from RNA transcripts were the TCR beta CDR3 regions. During a first-round RT-PCR of the TCR CDR3, the HTBI primer set was used. TCRdb reanalysed the multiplex PCR reads using MiXCR and keeps one entry per CDR3 protein. Of hundreds of thousands of distinct CDR3 sequences in the sample, around 21% are singletons; the top ten hold about 34%. Sequenced input: blood. Source of these receptors: a man younger than 45 with Graves' ophthalmopathy.

The sample holds many counts of this clonotype. The rearrangement joins TRBV5-5 to TRBJ2-3; 12 nucleotides match TRBD2. The V segment lost 0 bases and the J segment 1 base; nucleotides outside the gene matches: 3. Germline CDR1 reads SGHKS; CDR2 reads YYEKEE (reference sequence). The CDR3 is 17 residues long. CDR3 in amino acids: CASSLDLAGGGTDTQYF. The DNA of the CDR3 is TGTGCCAGCAGCTTGGATCTAGCGGGAGGGGGCACAGATACGCAGTATTTT.

This clonotype showed up just a few times. The chain joins TRBV9 to TRBJ2-7; D remains ambiguous. Trimming took 4 bases from V and 6 from J, leaving 14 bases between them. CDR3 length: 13 residues. The V gene's germline CDR1 is SGDLS and CDR2 YYNGEE. This CDR3 is CASSLDIRTEQYF. The CDR3 DNA reads TGTGCCAGCAGCCTCGACATTCGAACCGAGCAGTACTTC.

This clonotype was counted a few times. V is TRBV10-3 and J is TRBJ2-1, with 10 bases matching TRBD2. Trimming removed 8 bases from V and 7 bases from J; junction bases left unmatched: 8. Per the germline V gene, CDR1 is ENHRY and CDR2 is SYGVKD. The CDR3 runs to 14 residues. DNA for the CDR3: TGTGCCATCGAGTCAGGACTAGCGGATAATGAGCAGTTCTTC. Its protein product is CAIESGLADNEQFF.

The V gene is TRBV19, the J gene TRBJ1-2; 7 bases line up with TRBD1. Germline CDR1 reads LNHDA; CDR2 reads SQIVND (reference sequence). V gave up 7 bases and J gave up 4 bases; unmatched junction bases: 15. The CDR3 length is 16 residues. The CDR3 bases are TGTGCCAGTACGAGACTGGGACAGCAAGAAGGCTATGGCTACACCTTC. This gives the protein CASTRLGQQEGYGYTF.

This clonotype was counted ten times or more. The CDR3 DNA follows: TGTGCCAGCACGTCGGGACAGCGCAATGAGCAGTTCTTC. Its translation: CASTSGQRNEQFF. The chain carries TRBV28 and TRBJ2-1; 7 nucleotides align to TRBD1. In germline, CDR1 is MDHEN, CDR2 SYDVKM. The V segment lost 7 bases and the J segment 6 bases; nucleotides outside the gene matches: 6. CDR3 length: 13 amino acids. The whole variable domain, filled in from reference TRBV28 and TRBJ2-1, reads DVKVTQSSRYLVKRTGEKVFLECVQDMDHENMFWYRQDPGLGLRLIYFSYDVKMKEKGDIPEGYSVSREKKERFSLILESASTNQTSMYLCASTSGQRNEQFFGPGTRLTVL.

This clonotype was counted ten times or more. The chain combines TRBV6-5 with TRBJ2-3; 12 bases map to TRBD2. The V segment lost 0 bases and the J segment 4 bases; nucleotides outside the gene matches: 5. From germline, CDR1 is MNHEY and CDR2 SVGAGI. The CDR3 has 17 residues. CDR3 amino acids: CASSYSWLAGGADTQYF. The CDR3 nucleotides are TGTGCCAGCAGTTACTCGTGGCTAGCGGGAGGGGCAGATACGCAGTATTTT.

This clonotype was picked up many times. V usage is TRBV11-2 and J usage is TRBJ2-1, with D perhaps TRBD1 or TRBD2 (5 bases each). CDR3 length: 14 amino acids. Trimming took off 5 bases at V and 6 bases at J, with 14 bases between the two ends. In germline, CDR1 is SGHAT, CDR2 FQNNGV. The CDR3: CASSHRGLLNEQFF. The CDR3, as DNA: TGTGCCAGCAGCCACCGGGGCCTACTCAATGAGCAGTTCTTC. Together with reference TRBV11-2 and TRBJ2-1, the CDR3 gives the full variable domain: EAGVAQSPRYKIIEKRQSVAFWCNPISGHATLYWYQQILGQGPKLLIQFQNNGVVDDSQLPKDRFSAERLKGVDSTLKIQPAKLEDSAVYLCASSHRGLLNEQFFGPGTRLTVL.

The table lists this clonotype with many counts. The chain recombines TRBV30 with TRBJ2-1; TRBD1 matches 9 bases. Germline trimming cut 0 bases from V and 8 bases from J; bases unmatched to any gene: 8. This CDR3 comprises 15 residues. Per the germline V gene, CDR1 is GTSNPN and CDR2 is SVGIG (reference sequence). The CDR3 DNA reads as TGTGCCTGGAGTGTCGTTACAGGGGGCCGTGATGAGCAGTTCTTC. Translated: CAWSVVTGGRDEQFF.

This clonotype was seen repeatedly, ten times or more. This chain links TRBV7-2 with TRBJ1-1; 7 nucleotides agree with TRBD1. The trim removed 5 bases at V and 0 bases at J, leaving 9 bases unmatched. Germline CDR1 reads SGHTA; CDR2 reads FQGNSA. The CDR3 loop spans 16 amino acids. This CDR3 is CASSQNRGPMNTEAFF. CDR3 coding DNA: TGTGCCAGCAGCCAAAACAGGGGTCCGATGAACACTGAAGCTTTCTTT.

This clonotype was counted between two and nine times. The chain combines TRBV7-2 with TRBJ1-4; D gene uncertain. This CDR3 region has 14 residues. The V and J ends lost 0 bases and 8 bases respectively, with 10 bases between them. CDR1 and CDR2 (germline): SGHTA, FQGNSA. This CDR3 is CASSLASLGEKLFF. CDR3 in DNA: TGTGCCAGCAGCTTAGCCTCTTTGGGGGAAAAACTGTTTTTT.

The chain links TRBV30 to TRBJ1-5; D is possibly TRBD1 (5 bases). This CDR3 has 13 amino acids. Trimming took 4 bases from V and 5 from J, leaving 12 bases between them. CDR1 is GTSNPN and CDR2 is SVGIG in the germline V gene (reference sequence). The CDR3 sequence is CAWNREGDQPQHF. In DNA, the CDR3 is TGTGCCTGGAATAGGGAAGGGGATCAGCCCCAGCATTTT.

This clonotype appeared a few times. This rearrangement joins TRBV20-1 to TRBJ1-6; 7 bases are shared with TRBD1. Germline-derived CDR1 and CDR2 are DFQATT and SNEGSKA (reference sequence). V lost 3 bases to trimming and J lost 7 bases; unmatched junction nucleotides: 3. This CDR3 has 13 residues. The DNA of the CDR3 is TGCAGTGCTAGCCGGGACAGCAATTCACCCCTCCACTTT. It codes for CSASRDSNSPLHF.

This clonotype was observed at least ten times. This rearrangement joins TRBV7-9 to TRBJ2-3, with 9 bases matching TRBD1. The CDR3 spans 18 residues. Per germline, CDR1 SEHNR and CDR2 FQNEAQ (reference sequence). V dropped 0 bases and J dropped 0; count of bases not matched to a gene: 7. The CDR3 DNA sequence: TGTGCCAGCAGCTTAGCCGTATTTGGACAGGGGAGCACAGATACGCAGTATTTT. This gives the protein CASSLAVFGQGSTDTQYF.

This clonotype was seen many times. CDR3 loop: CSALTGSVNTEAFF. The CDR3 DNA reads TGCAGCGCCCTGACAGGGTCCGTGAACACTGAAGCTTTCTTT. This chain joins TRBV29-1 and TRBJ1-1; 7 positions match TRBD1. J lost 0 bases, V lost 7 bases, and 8 bases had no gene match. The CDR3 loop spans 14 amino acids. CDR1 and CDR2 (germline): SQVTM, ANQGSEA.

This clonotype was counted only a few times. The chain is built from TRBV7-2 and TRBJ2-1; 12 bases are shared with TRBD1. CDR1 SGHTA and CDR2 FQGNSA come from the germline V gene. Trimming at V came to 1 base and at J to 9 bases, leaving 10 bases not matched to a gene. The CDR3 is 17 residues long. The CDR3 loop is CASSLVVSGTGGGEQFF. In DNA, the CDR3 is TGTGCCAGCAGCTTAGTTGTCTCAGGGACAGGGGGCGGTGAGCAGTTCTTC. Drawing the rest from reference TRBV7-2 and TRBJ2-1, the complete variable domain is GAGVSQSPSNKVTEKGKDVELRCDPISGHTALYWYRQSLGQGLEFLIYFQGNSAPDKSGLPSDRFSAERTGGSVSTLTIQRTQQEDSAVYLCASSLVVSGTGGGEQFFGPGTRLTVL.

This clonotype was detected many times. CDR3 loop: CASSGTNTGELFF. The CDR3 region has the DNA TGTGCCAGTAGCGGGACGAACACCGGGGAGCTGTTTTTT. This chain connects TRBV19 to TRBJ2-2; tentatively, D is TRBD2 (5 bases). CDR1 is LNHDA and CDR2 is SQIVND in the germline V gene (reference sequence). The CDR3 has 13 amino acids. The ends were cut back, 6 bases at V and 0 bases at J, with 5 bases in the middle.

V usage is TRBV28 and J usage is TRBJ1-2; 10 bases are shared with TRBD1. The germline CDR1 and CDR2 sequences are MDHEN and SYDVKM. The V gene end was trimmed by 4 bases and the J gene end by 2 bases; junction bases not matched to a gene: 13. The CDR3 covers 18 residues. The CDR3 loop is CASSYKPGQGFSNYGYTF. The CDR3 coding sequence is TGTGCCAGCAGTTACAAACCGGGACAGGGGTTTTCAAACTATGGCTACACCTTC.

This clonotype has a count of ten or more. The chain carries TRBV5-1 and TRBJ2-1; 7 positions agree with TRBD2. The junction had 4 bases not matched to a gene; V was cut back by 1 base and J by 3 bases. From germline, CDR1 is SGHRS and CDR2 YFSETQ. The CDR3 is 15 amino acids. Here the CDR3 reads CASSLTGEGYNEQFF. Written as DNA, the CDR3 is TGCGCCAGCAGCTTGACGGGGGAGGGCTACAATGAGCAGTTCTTC.

V and J are TRBV6-5 and TRBJ2-5; TRBD1 aligns across 7 bases. V shed 0 bases, J shed 5 bases, and the junction held 6 bases outside the gene matches. Germline V gene sequence: CDR1 MNHEY, CDR2 SVGAGI. The CDR3 extends over 15 amino acids. This CDR3 reads CASSYSKGAHETQYF. Here the CDR3 DNA reads TGTGCCAGCAGTTACTCGAAGGGGGCGCACGAGACCCAGTACTTC.

The chain uses TRBV2 and TRBJ2-1; D unclear. Between the trimmed V and J ends, which lost 6 bases and 7 bases, there was a span of 4 bases. Germline V gene lookup returns CDR1 SNHLY and CDR2 FYNNEI. The CDR3 loop spans 10 amino acids. In nucleotides, the CDR3 is TGTGCCAGCAGGACGAATGAGCAGTTCTTC. It yields the protein CASRTNEQFF.

This clonotype was detected only a few times. This chain uses TRBV20-1 with TRBJ2-4; D gene uncertain. Per germline, CDR1 DFQATT and CDR2 SNEGSKA (reference sequence). The CDR3 totals 15 residues. V was pared by 0 bases and J by 0 bases, with 9 bases between. DNA for the CDR3: TGCAGTGCTAGAGATTTGCCGAAAGCCAAAAACATTCAGTACTTC. Its translation: CSARDLPKAKNIQYF.

This clonotype was found a few times. The J gene is TRBJ1-2, the V gene TRBV27; D is undetermined. CDR1 is MNHEY, CDR2 SMNVEV, per germline (reference sequence). Trimming removed 2 bases at V and 7 bases at J, with 11 bases between. The CDR3 consists of 13 residues. CDR3 coding DNA: TGTGCCAGCAGTTTAGAGTGGGGAGGTGGCTACACCTTC. This translates into CASSLEWGGGYTF.

The genes are TRBV20-1 and TRBJ2-7, with TRBD2 as a possible D gene (5 bases). The length of the CDR3 is 13 residues. V lost 3 bases and J 2 bases, leaving 11 bases between the germline ends. Germline V gene lookup returns CDR1 DFQATT and CDR2 SNEGSKA (reference sequence). CDR3 sequence reads: CSASKAATYEQYF. CDR3 DNA sequence: TGCAGTGCTAGTAAAGCGGCCACCTACGAGCAGTACTTC.

This clonotype was seen many times. J is TRBJ1-4 and V is TRBV18; 8 nucleotides match TRBD1. The CDR3 length is 15 residues. V trimming: 3 bases; J trimming: 3 bases; junction bases outside the gene matches: 3. The germline V gene encodes CDR1 KGHSH and CDR2 LQKENI. CDR3 protein: CASSPGTGSNEKLFF. CDR3 in DNA: TGTGCCAGCTCACCGGGGACAGGTTCTAATGAAAAACTGTTTTTT.

This clonotype was recorded many times. This chain links TRBV28 with TRBJ2-7; either TRBD1 or TRBD2 may supply D (6 bases each). V was trimmed by 5 bases and J by 3 bases, leaving 17 bases between them. This CDR3 region has 15 residues. Germline values: CDR1 MDHEN, CDR2 SYDVKM. The CDR3 DNA reads as TGTGCCAGCAGTGGGGGGCTGGGCGTAAGCTACGAGCAGTACTTC. It codes for CASSGGLGVSYEQYF.

The chain joins TRBV7-9 to TRBJ2-2; D gene unclear. CDR3 length equals 15 residues. Germline V gene lookup returns CDR1 SEHNR and CDR2 FQNEAQ (reference sequence). Trimming shortened V by 3 bases and J by 0 bases, and 8 bases separated the two germline ends. CDR3: CASSLIPSNTGELFF. CDR3 nucleotide sequence: TGTGCCAGCAGCTTGATACCTTCGAACACCGGGGAGCTGTTTTTT.

The chain uses TRBV11-2 and TRBJ1-4; D unclear. Between the trimmed V and J ends, which lost 5 bases and 5 bases, there was a span of 21 bases. The germline CDR1 and CDR2 sequences are SGHAT and FQNNGV. The CDR3 loop spans 17 amino acids. CDR3 nucleotides: TGTGCCAGCAGCCCCGGTGCCCTGACGCGGCGGAATGAAAAACTGTTTTTT. Amino acids: CASSPGALTRRNEKLFF.

This chain uses TRBV5-1 with TRBJ1-1; tentatively, D is TRBD1 (6 bases). Per germline, CDR1 SGHRS and CDR2 YFSETQ. The CDR3 loop spans 13 amino acids. With 2 bases removed from V and 7 bases from J, the gap between germline ends came to 12 bases. DNA of the CDR3: TGCGCCAGCAGCTTTGGGGGGCCGGATGAAGCTTTCTTT. It is translated as CASSFGGPDEAFF.